This TCR beta chain was observed in a study of blood T cell repertoires in COVID-19. Overall study context: The study drew acute and convalescent COVID-19 samples from the United States, Italy and Spain. T cells, B-cell-depleted T cells, or PBMCs provided the cDNA or gDNA that served as material.

Patients at the Seattle site were enrolled during active infection and followed longitudinally. This clone was picked up one time. Sequencing was performed with immunoSEQ multiplex PCR; in TCRdb, only in-frame clones are kept and a portion is missing. The table records 180,000 or so clones, 81% of them present only once. This CDR3 has 18 residues. After removal of 6 bases from V and 1 base from J, the junction contained 12 bases not matched to a gene. Per the germline V gene, CDR1 is LNHDA and CDR2 is SQIVND (reference sequence). The specimen sequenced was peripheral blood. The gene calls are TRBV19 and TRBJ2-2, with 9 bases identical to TRBD1. This receptor was identified in a woman in her thirties or forties with COVID-19, enrolled during active disease. The CDR3 reads CASSQDRGESLNTGELFF. DNA for the CDR3: TGTGCCAGTAGCCAGGACAGGGGTGAATCCTTGAACACCGGGGAGCTGTTTTTT.